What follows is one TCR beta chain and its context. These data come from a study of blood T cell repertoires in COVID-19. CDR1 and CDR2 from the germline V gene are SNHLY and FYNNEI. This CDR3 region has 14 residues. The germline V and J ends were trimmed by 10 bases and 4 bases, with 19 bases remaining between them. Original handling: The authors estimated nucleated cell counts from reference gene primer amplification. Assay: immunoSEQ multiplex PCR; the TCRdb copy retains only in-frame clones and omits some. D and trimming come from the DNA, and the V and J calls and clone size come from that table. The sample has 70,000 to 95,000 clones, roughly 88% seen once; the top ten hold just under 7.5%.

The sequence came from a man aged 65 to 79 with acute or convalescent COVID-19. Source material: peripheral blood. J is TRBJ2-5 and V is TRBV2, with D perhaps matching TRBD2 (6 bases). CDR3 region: CATTSGPHRETQYF. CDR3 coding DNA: TGTGCCACCACAAGCGGGCCCCATAGAGAGACCCAGTACTTC.